This T cell receptor (beta chain) was recovered during a study of Graves' ophthalmopathy and Graves' hyperthyroidism. CDR1 is SEHNR and CDR2 is FQNEAQ in the germline V gene (reference sequence). The CDR3 is 12 residues long. Trimming shortened V by 5 bases and J by 8 bases, and 12 bases separated the two germline ends. Amplification of the TCR beta CDR3 regions used RNA transcripts (as template). HTBI primers were used in a first-round RT-PCR, which preceded a second-round multiplex PCR. TCRdb used MiXCR to reprocess the multiplex PCR reads, holding one entry per CDR3 protein. The sample has around 600,000 distinct CDR3 sequences, roughly 39% seen once. Findings and caveats of the study: Most clonotypes expanded in thyroid above 0.001 frequency were present in blood too. With a specificity of just under 75% and a sensitivity of around 71%, the model predicted ophthalmopathy progression.

This clonotype was counted ten times or more. Its specificity is unknown. Lactation, pregnancy, uncontrolled infections and other autoimmune diseases were all grounds for excluding patients. It was from 10 ml of fresh peripheral blood that the PBMCs came. Input material: peripheral blood. The V call is TRBV7-9, the J call TRBJ1-2, with D tentatively TRBD1 (5 bases). This TCR derives from an adult man with Graves' ophthalmopathy. CDR3 sequence reads: CASSQAQGGYTF. The DNA for the CDR3 is TGTGCCAGCAGCCAGGCGCAGGGCGGCTACACCTTC.